This passage covers 28 T cell receptor beta chains from one sample sequenced in a study of hypomethylating agent response in myelodysplastic syndrome (dated by TCRdb to about 2021). Preparation of the library involved the immunoSEQ multiplex PCR assay. TCRdb limited this immuneACCESS table to in-frame rearrangements with V and J called. A share of clones is missing; checked studies link under half to unresolved V genes, and the rest is unexplained. Here the sample has around 1,700 clones; about nine tenths occur a single time. Clones ranked in the top ten supply roughly 3.6% of the sample. The sequencing used bone marrow, collected before or after starting hypomethylating agent treatment for myelodysplastic syndrome (not recorded which). The receptor source for this set is a human donor with myelodysplastic syndrome.

The gene calls are TRBV25-1 and TRBJ2-3; D is ambiguous. V lost 6 bases and J 2 bases, leaving 15 bases between the germline ends. The CDR3 contains 15 residues. CDR1 MGHDK and CDR2 SYGVNS come from the germline V gene. CDR3 region: CASSPGPPLTDTQYF. The CDR3 nucleotides read TGTGCCAGCAGCCCCGGGCCACCACTCACAGATACGCAGTATTTT.

V usage is TRBV6-5 and J usage is TRBJ1-6; the D gene is possibly TRBD1 (6 bases). V dropped 5 bases and J dropped 2 bases, with 10 bases sitting between them. Germline values: CDR1 MNHEY, CDR2 SVGAGI. The CDR3 length is 15 residues. CDR3 region: CASSLRGAYNSPLHF. Here the CDR3 DNA reads TGTGCCAGCAGTCTAAGGGGGGCCTATAATTCACCCCTCCACTTT.

The chain has TRBV19 and TRBJ2-3, with D tentatively TRBD1 (5 bases). This CDR3 comprises 13 residues. V was cut by 6 bases and J by 2 bases, with 9 bases left in between. In germline, CDR1 is LNHDA, CDR2 SQIVND (reference sequence). CDR3 bases: TGTGCCAGTAGCAGACAGTTCACAGATACGCAGTATTTT. This encodes CASSRQFTDTQYF. Variable domain in full (rest from reference TRBV19 and TRBJ2-3): DGGITQSPKYLFRKEGQNVTLSCEQNLNHDAMYWYRQDPGQGLRLIYYSQIVNDFQKGDIAEGYSVSREKKESFPLTVTSAQKNPTAFYLCASSRQFTDTQYFGPGTRLTVL.

The CDR3 reads CASSPPSTPYGYTF. The CDR3 DNA reads TGTGCCAGCTCACCACCCAGCACCCCCTATGGCTACACCTTC. J is TRBJ1-2 and V is TRBV18; no definite D call. CDR1 and CDR2 from the germline V gene are KGHSH and LQKENI. The CDR3 is made up of 14 amino acids. V was trimmed by 0 bases and J by 4 bases, leaving 9 bases between them.

The gene calls are TRBV28 and TRBJ2-7, with a weak D call TRBD1 (6 bases). This CDR3 comprises 14 residues. Germline CDR1 MDHEN, CDR2 SYDVKM. V was trimmed by 6 bases and J by 0 bases, leaving 12 bases between them. CDR3: CASSPRGSSYEQYF. Here the CDR3 DNA reads TGTGCCAGCAGCCCTAGGGGGAGCTCCTACGAGCAGTACTTC.

The chain carries TRBV27 and TRBJ1-1, with TRBD1 as a possible D gene (5 bases). V shed 0 bases and J shed 3 bases, with 11 bases lying between them. In germline, CDR1 is MNHEY, CDR2 SMNVEV (reference sequence). The CDR3 is 15 amino acids. The CDR3 sequence is CASSLSGRGDTEAFF. The CDR3 DNA sequence: TGTGCCAGCAGTTTATCCGGTCGGGGGGACACTGAAGCTTTCTTT.

The rearrangement uses TRBV5-6 and TRBJ2-1; the match to TRBD2 covers 8 bases. Germline V lookup: CDR1 SGHDT, CDR2 YYEEEE. The CDR3 runs 15 residues. V was clipped by 0 bases and J by 7 bases; unmatched bases: 6. The CDR3 nucleotides read TGTGCCAGCAGCTTGGAAAATAGCGGGAAAAATGAGCAGTTCTTC. Amino acids: CASSLENSGKNEQFF.

The rearrangement joins TRBV5-6 to TRBJ2-5; either TRBD1 or TRBD2 may fit D (5 bases each). The J call is doubtful: the DNA matches TRBJ2-7 better. The CDR3 consists of 16 residues. The germline gives CDR1 SGHDT, CDR2 YYEEEE. The CDR3 bases are TGTGCCAGCAGCTCCACCCGGGGACCGTTAACCTACGAGCAGTACTTC. Encoded protein: CASSSTRGPLTYEQYF.

V usage is TRBV5-1 and J usage is TRBJ2-3; 13 bases match TRBD2. CDR3 size: 17 residues. Trimming cost V 5 bases and J 0 bases; bases outside gene matches: 6. Germline CDR1 is SGHRS and CDR2 is YFSETQ. The CDR3 protein is CASSSGLAGASTDTQYF. For the CDR3, the DNA is TGCGCCAGCAGTTCTGGACTAGCGGGAGCAAGCACAGATACGCAGTATTTT.

The CDR3 DNA sequence: TGTGCCAGCAGTCTAGCGGGATACAATGAGCAGTTCTTC. Its translation is CASSLAGYNEQFF. The gene calls are TRBV27 and TRBJ2-1; 9 bases fit TRBD2. V trimming: 5 bases; J trimming: 4 bases; junction bases outside the gene matches: 0. The CDR3 has 13 amino acids. Looked up from germline, CDR1 is MNHEY and CDR2 is SMNVEV (reference sequence).

This clone has a single count. The gene calls are TRBV5-1 and TRBJ1-1; D uncertain. The germline V gene encodes CDR1 SGHRS and CDR2 YFSETQ. V lost 1 base to trimming and J lost 2 bases, with 6 bases between them. The CDR3 is 13 residues long. CDR3 sequence: CASSLFTNTEAFF. CDR3 nucleotides: TGCGCCAGCAGCTTGTTTACAAACACTGAAGCTTTCTTT.

Only one count was recorded for this clone. The chain employs TRBV10-3 and TRBJ1-4; 9 bases are shared with TRBD1. CDR3 length equals 13 residues. Germline V gene lookup returns CDR1 ENHRY and CDR2 SYGVKD. Trimming removed 6 bases from V and 8 bases from J; junction bases left unmatched: 4. The CDR3 nucleotides read TGTGCCATCAGGGGACAGGGTGACGAAAAACTGTTTTTT. It encodes CAIRGQGDEKLFF.

The gene calls are TRBV19 and TRBJ2-2, with unresolved D. Per germline, CDR1 LNHDA and CDR2 SQIVND (reference sequence). V lost 6 bases and J 6 bases, leaving 8 bases between the germline ends. CDR3 length equals 12 residues. This CDR3 is CASRMIAGELFF. In DNA, the CDR3 is TGTGCCAGTAGGATGATAGCCGGGGAGCTGTTTTTT.

The chain couples TRBV6-6 to TRBJ1-5, with 9 positions matching TRBD1. Germline lookup yields CDR1 MNHNY and CDR2 SVGAGI (reference sequence). V lost 0 bases to trimming and J lost 4 bases; unmatched junction nucleotides: 4. The CDR3 contains 16 residues. The CDR3 sequence: CASSYSDGTGNQPQHF. CDR3 sequence (DNA): TGTGCCAGCAGTTACTCTGACGGGACAGGGAATCAGCCCCAGCATTTT.

The chain recombines TRBV19 with TRBJ2-7; 9 nucleotides align to TRBD1. CDR3 length: 15 amino acids. Trimming at V came to 3 bases and at J to 2 bases, leaving 5 bases not matched to a gene. Germline loops: CDR1 LNHDA, CDR2 SQIVND (reference sequence). Written as DNA, the CDR3 is TGTGCCAGTAGTATGGGACAGGGCGTCCCCTACGAGCAGTACTTC. Translated: CASSMGQGVPYEQYF.

J is TRBJ1-4 and V is TRBV2; D is unclear. CDR3 size: 14 residues. V lost 1 base and J 4 bases, leaving 7 bases between the germline ends. The V gene's germline CDR1 is SNHLY and CDR2 FYNNEI. The CDR3 DNA follows: TGTGCCAGCAGTGAAGGGCAGATTAATGAAAAACTGTTTTTT. The encoded protein is CASSEGQINEKLFF.

The J gene is TRBJ2-1, the V gene TRBV5-6; the D call may be TRBD1 or TRBD2 (5 bases each). CDR1 and CDR2 (germline): SGHDT, YYEEEE. The CDR3 loop spans 17 amino acids. Trimming pared 6 bases from V and 9 bases from J, leaving 28 bases between. The CDR3 sequence is CASTRGVGGVVSSEQFF. CDR3 bases: TGTGCCAGCACCCGAGGGGTGGGTGGTGTTGTAAGCAGTGAGCAGTTCTTC.

The gene calls are TRBV7-8 and TRBJ1-1, with TRBD1 as a possible D gene (5 bases). Germline loops: CDR1 SGHVS, CDR2 FQNEAQ. V gave up 2 bases and J gave up 7 bases, with 14 bases separating them. The CDR3 totals 14 residues. Here the CDR3 reads CASSLNPGLFEAFF. The CDR3 region has the DNA TGTGCCAGCAGCTTAAACCCGGGACTCTTTGAAGCTTTCTTT.

This rearrangement joins TRBV11-2 to TRBJ1-6; tentative D call: TRBD1 (6 bases). The V end lost 5 bases, the J end lost 9 bases, and 23 bases lay between the germline ends. CDR3 length: 17 amino acids. Germline lookup yields CDR1 SGHAT and CDR2 FQNNGV. CDR3 sequence reads: CASSIGGRGRRGSPLHF. CDR3 bases: TGTGCCAGCAGCATAGGGGGTCGCGGCAGGCGGGGTTCACCCCTCCACTTT.

The chain couples TRBV10-3 to TRBJ2-7; TRBD2 aligns across 10 bases. This CDR3 has 15 residues. Germline CDR1 and CDR2: ENHRY and SYGVKD. Unmatched junction bases numbered 4, after V lost 4 bases and J lost 1 base. The CDR3 nucleotides read TGTGCCATCAGTGGCCTAGCGGGAGAATCCTACGAGCAGTACTTC. Translating gives CAISGLAGESYEQYF.

In the case of this clone: The same CDR3 is also encoded by other DNA sequences in this sample. This chain joins TRBV13 and TRBJ1-2; possible D gene TRBD1, 6 bases. Germline values: CDR1 PRHDT, CDR2 FYEKMQ (reference sequence). Between the trimmed V and J ends, which lost 3 bases and 7 bases, there was a span of 21 bases. CDR3 length equals 16 residues. The CDR3 bases are TGTGCCAGCAGCTTGGGCCTAAAAACAGGGATCTCTGGCTACACCTTC. Its translation is CASSLGLKTGISGYTF.

The CDR3 protein is CASSPGGGDEQFF. CDR3 DNA: TGTGCCAGCAGCCCAGGCGGGGGAGATGAGCAGTTCTTC. V gene TRBV7-7 combines with J gene TRBJ2-1; 7 positions agree with TRBD2. J was trimmed by 8 bases and V by 5 bases; bases with no gene match: 6. This CDR3 contains 13 residues. CDR1 and CDR2 (germline): SSHAT, FNYEAQ (reference sequence).

The J gene is TRBJ2-7, the V gene TRBV5-8; D is perhaps TRBD2 (6 bases). The CDR3 has 14 residues. The germline V gene has CDR1 SGHTS and CDR2 YDEGEE. V gave up 3 bases and J gave up 0 bases, with 10 bases separating them. CDR3 DNA: TGTGCCAGCAGCTCGGACGGGAGCTCCTACGAGCAGTACTTC. Translated: CASSSDGSSYEQYF.

The chain has TRBV5-6 and TRBJ2-7; D is uncertain. Germline CDR1 reads SGHDT; CDR2 reads YYEEEE. This CDR3 comprises 14 residues. Trimming removed 1 base at V and 0 bases at J, with 8 bases between. In nucleotides, the CDR3 is TGTGCCAGCAGCTTGCGGGTAAGCTCCTACGAGCAGTACTTC. Its protein product is CASSLRVSSYEQYF.

The rearrangement links TRBV28 to TRBJ1-5; the match to TRBD1 covers 9 bases. V dropped 2 bases and J dropped 1; count of bases not matched to a gene: 9. The CDR3 runs to 18 residues. In germline, CDR1 is MDHEN, CDR2 SYDVKM. The CDR3 reads CASSLAPGTGWSNQPQHF. The CDR3 bases are TGTGCCAGCAGTTTAGCCCCCGGGACAGGGTGGAGCAATCAGCCCCAGCATTTT. Complete variable domain (other parts from reference TRBV28 and TRBJ1-5): DVKVTQSSRYLVKRTGEKVFLECVQDMDHENMFWYRQDPGLGLRLIYFSYDVKMKEKGDIPEGYSVSREKKERFSLILESASTNQTSMYLCASSLAPGTGWSNQPQHFGDGTRLSIL.

The chain combines TRBV29-1 with TRBJ1-2; D is ambiguous. Germline loops: CDR1 SQVTM, CDR2 ANQGSEA. The CDR3 length is 12 residues. The V end lost 0 bases, the J end lost 4 bases, and 6 bases lay between the germline ends. This CDR3 is CSVEEETYGYTF. Here the CDR3 DNA reads TGCAGCGTTGAAGAAGAAACCTATGGCTACACCTTC.

This clone appeared a single time. The DNA of the CDR3 is TGTGCCAGCAGTTACACTAGCGGGGGGATAGCAGATACGCAGTATTTT. Translation: CASSYTSGGIADTQYF. The rearrangement uses TRBV6-5 and TRBJ2-3, with TRBD2 matching 12 bases. The germline V gene encodes CDR1 MNHEY and CDR2 SVGAGI. The J segment lost 4 bases and the V segment lost 2 bases, leaving 4 bases of the junction unmatched. This CDR3 is 16 amino acids long.

This clone was observed a single time. J is TRBJ2-6 and V is TRBV9; no definite D call. Germline V CDR1 and CDR2: SGDLS, YYNGEE. The V gene lost 4 bases and the J gene lost 4 bases, with 9 bases spanning the gap. The CDR3 extends over 14 amino acids. The CDR3 protein is CASSPARGANVLTF. Written as DNA, the CDR3 is TGTGCCAGCAGCCCAGCTCGAGGGGCCAACGTCCTGACTTTC. The whole variable domain, remainder taken from reference TRBV9 and TRBJ2-6, is DSGVTQTPKHLITATGQRVTLRCSPRSGDLSVYWYQQSLDQGLQFLIQYYNGEERAKGNILERFSAQQFPDLHSELNLSSLELGDSALYFCASSPARGANVLTFGAGSRLTVL.